These 8 T cell receptor beta chains originate from one sample sequenced in a study of blood T cell repertoires in COVID-19. The assay was immunoSEQ multiplex PCR, and TCRdb's table has in-frame clones only and misses some. Among about 190,000 clones listed, roughly nine tenths were seen once. Sequenced sample: peripheral blood. The receptor source for this set is a man aged 25-45 years with acute or convalescent COVID-19.

The rearrangement uses TRBV4-1 and TRBJ1-1; no reliable D call. The V gene lost 4 bases and the J gene lost 1 base, with 13 bases spanning the gap. In germline, CDR1 is MGHRA, CDR2 YSYEKL. The CDR3 is made up of 15 amino acids. The chain's CDR3 is CASSLQESGNTEAFF. The CDR3 nucleotides read TGCGCCAGCAGCCTTCAGGAAAGCGGGAACACTGAAGCTTTCTTT.

The rearrangement uses TRBV7-3 and TRBJ1-2; 9 bases agree with TRBD1. The junction had 8 bases not matched to a gene; V was cut back by 7 bases and J by 5 bases. Germline V gives CDR1 SGHTA, CDR2 FQGTGA. The CDR3 consists of 14 residues. In DNA form, the CDR3 reads TGTGCCAGCAATACCGGGGACAGGGCTTATGGCTACACCTTC. This sequence encodes CASNTGDRAYGYTF.

The chain combines TRBV7-6 with TRBJ2-1; 9 nucleotides line up with TRBD2. Trimming removed 5 bases from V and 4 bases from J; junction bases left unmatched: 6. The CDR3 is 15 residues long. CDR1 and CDR2 from the germline V gene are SGHVS and FNYEAQ. CDR3 residues: CASSRLAERYNEQFF. The CDR3 DNA reads as TGTGCCAGCAGCCGACTAGCGGAGAGGTACAATGAGCAGTTCTTC.

This clone showed up just once. J is TRBJ1-1 and V is TRBV28; D unresolved. V shed 2 bases and J shed 1 base, with 11 bases lying between them. CDR3 length: 15 residues. Germline-derived CDR1 and CDR2 are MDHEN and SYDVKM. The CDR3 protein is CASSLGGRRNTEAFF. DNA of the CDR3: TGTGCCAGCAGTTTAGGAGGACGCAGGAACACTGAAGCTTTCTTT.

V and J are TRBV5-1 and TRBJ2-2, with D hard to call. V lost 3 bases and J 8 bases, leaving 17 bases between the germline ends. Looked up from germline, CDR1 is SGHRS and CDR2 is YFSETQ. The CDR3 covers 15 residues. The CDR3 protein is CASSSNLGRRGELFF. DNA for the CDR3: TGCGCCAGCAGCTCTAACTTGGGCCGACGGGGGGAGCTGTTTTTT.

The genes are TRBV5-1 and TRBJ2-5; TRBD1 might be the D (6 bases). Trimming shortened V by 2 bases and J by 0 bases, and 14 bases separated the two germline ends. Germline CDR1 SGHRS, CDR2 YFSETQ. The CDR3 is made up of 16 amino acids. The CDR3 region is CASSLETGRYQETQYF. In DNA form, the CDR3 reads TGCGCCAGCAGCTTAGAGACAGGAAGGTACCAAGAGACCCAGTACTTC.

The rearrangement links TRBV9 to TRBJ2-5, with a possible D match to TRBD2 (6 bases). Trimming shortened V by 0 bases and J by 5 bases, and 11 bases separated the two germline ends. Germline values: CDR1 SGDLS, CDR2 YYNGEE. This CDR3 has 14 amino acids. The CDR3 nucleotides are TGTGCCAGCAGCGTAGTTCCCGCGGGGGAGACCCAGTACTTC. It encodes CASSVVPAGETQYF.

The genes are TRBV12-3 or TRBV12-4 and TRBJ2-7, with 7 bases fitting TRBD1. CDR3 size: 13 residues. V lost 8 bases, J lost 0 bases, and 4 bases stayed unmatched. CDR3 DNA: TGTGCCAGCCAGACAGGGACCTCCTACGAGCAGTACTTC. It encodes CASQTGTSYEQYF.